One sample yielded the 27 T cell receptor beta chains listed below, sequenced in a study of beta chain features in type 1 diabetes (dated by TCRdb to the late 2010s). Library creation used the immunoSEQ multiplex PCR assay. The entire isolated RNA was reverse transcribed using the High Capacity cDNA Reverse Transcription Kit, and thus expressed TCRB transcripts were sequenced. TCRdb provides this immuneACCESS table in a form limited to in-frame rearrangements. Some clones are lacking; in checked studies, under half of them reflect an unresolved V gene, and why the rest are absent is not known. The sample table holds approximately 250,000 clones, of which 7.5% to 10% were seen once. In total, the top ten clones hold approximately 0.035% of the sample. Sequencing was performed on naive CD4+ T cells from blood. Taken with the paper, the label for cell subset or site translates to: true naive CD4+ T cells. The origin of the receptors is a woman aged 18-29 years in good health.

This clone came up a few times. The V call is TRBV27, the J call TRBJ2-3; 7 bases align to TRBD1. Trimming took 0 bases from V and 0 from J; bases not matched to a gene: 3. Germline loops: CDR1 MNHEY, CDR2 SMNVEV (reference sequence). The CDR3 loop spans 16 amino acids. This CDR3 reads CASSLSGGSSTDTQYF. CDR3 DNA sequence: TGTGCCAGCAGTTTATCAGGGGGCTCTAGCACAGATACGCAGTATTTT.

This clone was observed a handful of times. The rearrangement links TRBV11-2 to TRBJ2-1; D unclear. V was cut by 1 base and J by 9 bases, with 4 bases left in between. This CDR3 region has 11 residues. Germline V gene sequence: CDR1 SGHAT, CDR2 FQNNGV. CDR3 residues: CASSLGGEQFF. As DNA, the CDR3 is TGTGCCAGCAGCTTAGGCGGTGAGCAGTTCTTC.

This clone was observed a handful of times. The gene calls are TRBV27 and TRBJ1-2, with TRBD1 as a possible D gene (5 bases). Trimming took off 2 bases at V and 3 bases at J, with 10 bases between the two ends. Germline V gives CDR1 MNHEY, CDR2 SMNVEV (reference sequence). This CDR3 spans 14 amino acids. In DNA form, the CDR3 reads TGTGCCAGCAGTTTAAGCAGGGTACACTATGGCTACACCTTC. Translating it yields CASSLSRVHYGYTF.

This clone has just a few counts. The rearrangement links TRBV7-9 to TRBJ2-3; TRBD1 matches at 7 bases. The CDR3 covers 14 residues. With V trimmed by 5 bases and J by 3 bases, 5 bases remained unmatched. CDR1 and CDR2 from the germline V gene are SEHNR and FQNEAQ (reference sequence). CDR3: CASSPDRKTDTQYF. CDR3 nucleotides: TGTGCCAGCAGCCCGGACAGGAAGACAGATACGCAGTATTTT.

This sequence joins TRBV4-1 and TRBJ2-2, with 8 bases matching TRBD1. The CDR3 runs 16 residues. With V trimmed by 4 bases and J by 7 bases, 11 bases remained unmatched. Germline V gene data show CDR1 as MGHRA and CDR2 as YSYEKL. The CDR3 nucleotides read TGCGCCAGCAGCCGAGGACAGGGAGAAGGAGGCGGGGAGCTGTTTTTT. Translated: CASSRGQGEGGGELFF.

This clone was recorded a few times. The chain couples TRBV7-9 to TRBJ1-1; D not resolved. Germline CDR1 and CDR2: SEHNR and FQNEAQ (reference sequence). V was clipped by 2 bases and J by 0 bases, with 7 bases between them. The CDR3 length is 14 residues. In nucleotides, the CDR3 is TGTGCCAGCAGCTTAACAGCCGTGAACACTGAAGCTTTCTTT. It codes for CASSLTAVNTEAFF.

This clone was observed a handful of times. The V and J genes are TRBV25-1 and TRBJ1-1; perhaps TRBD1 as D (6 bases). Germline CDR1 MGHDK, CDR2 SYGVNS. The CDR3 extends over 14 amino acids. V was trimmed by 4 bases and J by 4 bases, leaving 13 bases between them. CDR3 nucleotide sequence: TGTGCCAGCAGTGGTGGGGGCCCGGGCACTGAAGCTTTCTTT. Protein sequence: CASSGGGPGTEAFF.

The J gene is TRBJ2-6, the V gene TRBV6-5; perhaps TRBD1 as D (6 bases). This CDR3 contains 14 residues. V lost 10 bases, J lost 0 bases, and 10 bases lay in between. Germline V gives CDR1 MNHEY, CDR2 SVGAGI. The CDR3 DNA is TGTGCCATCCAGGGACACTCTGGGGCCAACGTCCTGACTTTC. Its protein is CAIQGHSGANVLTF.

Written as DNA, the CDR3 is TGTGCCAGCTCACCCAAGAGAGGGAGTTCTGAAGCTTTCTTT. Translated, it gives CASSPKRGSSEAFF. The V and J genes are TRBV18 and TRBJ1-1; D remains unclear. With 3 bases removed from V and 6 bases from J, the gap between germline ends came to 14 bases. CDR1 is KGHSH and CDR2 is LQKENI in the germline V gene. The CDR3 totals 14 residues. Filled out from reference TRBV18 and TRBJ1-1, the complete variable domain reads NAGVMQNPRHLVRRRGQEARLRCSPMKGHSHVYWYRQLPEEGLKFMVYLQKENIIDESGMPKERFSAEFPKEGPSILRIQQVVRGDSAAYFCASSPKRGSSEAFFGQGTRLTVV.

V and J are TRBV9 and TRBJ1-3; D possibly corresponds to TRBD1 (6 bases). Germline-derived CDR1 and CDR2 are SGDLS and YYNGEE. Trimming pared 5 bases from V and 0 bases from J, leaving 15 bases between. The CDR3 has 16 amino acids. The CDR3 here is CASSSLGGNSGNTIYF. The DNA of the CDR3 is TGTGCCAGCAGTTCACTAGGGGGAAACTCTGGAAACACCATATATTTT.

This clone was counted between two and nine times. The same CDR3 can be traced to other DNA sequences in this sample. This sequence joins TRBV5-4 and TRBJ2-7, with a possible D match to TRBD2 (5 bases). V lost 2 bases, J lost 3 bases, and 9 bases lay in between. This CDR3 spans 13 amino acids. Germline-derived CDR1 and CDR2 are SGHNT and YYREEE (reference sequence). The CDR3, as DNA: TGTGCCAGCAGCTTCCCGGGGAGCTACGAGCAGTACTTC. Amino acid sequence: CASSFPGSYEQYF.

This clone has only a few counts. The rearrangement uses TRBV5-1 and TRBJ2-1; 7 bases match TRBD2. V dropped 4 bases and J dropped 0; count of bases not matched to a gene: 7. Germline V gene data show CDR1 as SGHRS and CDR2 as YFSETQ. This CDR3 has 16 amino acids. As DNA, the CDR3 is TGCGCCAGCAGCATAAGCGGGGCCAGCTCCTACAATGAGCAGTTCTTC. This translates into CASSISGASSYNEQFF.

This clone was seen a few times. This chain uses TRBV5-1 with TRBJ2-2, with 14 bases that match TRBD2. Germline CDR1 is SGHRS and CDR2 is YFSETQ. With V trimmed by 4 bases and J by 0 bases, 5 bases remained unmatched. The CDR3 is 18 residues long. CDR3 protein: CASSPGLAGAPNTGELFF. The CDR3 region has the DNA TGCGCCAGCAGCCCGGGACTAGCGGGGGCCCCGAACACCGGGGAGCTGTTTTTT.

CDR3 nucleotide sequence: TGTGCCAGCAGTGCCAACAATGAGCAGTTCTTC. Its translation: CASSANNEQFF. The J gene is TRBJ2-1, the V gene TRBV6-1; D is uncertain. CDR1 and CDR2 from the germline V gene are MNHNS and SASEGT. The CDR3 length is 11 residues. Trimming took 4 bases from V and 5 from J, leaving 3 bases between them.

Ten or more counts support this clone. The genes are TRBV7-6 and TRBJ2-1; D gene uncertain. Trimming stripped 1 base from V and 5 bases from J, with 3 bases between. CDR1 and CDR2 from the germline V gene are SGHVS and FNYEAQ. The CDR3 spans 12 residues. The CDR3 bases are TGTGCCAGCAGCTTAGTAGACAATGAGCAGTTCTTC. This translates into CASSLVDNEQFF.

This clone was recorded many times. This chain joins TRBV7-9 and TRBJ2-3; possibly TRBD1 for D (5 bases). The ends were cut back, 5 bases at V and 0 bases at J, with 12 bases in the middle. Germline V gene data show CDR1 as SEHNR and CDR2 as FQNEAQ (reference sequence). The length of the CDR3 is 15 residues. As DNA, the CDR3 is TGTGCCAGCAGCCCCAGACAGTCTAGCACAGATACGCAGTATTTT. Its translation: CASSPRQSSTDTQYF. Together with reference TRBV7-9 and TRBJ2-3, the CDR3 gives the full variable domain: DTGVSQNPRHKITKRGQNVTFRCDPISEHNRLYWYRQTLGQGPEFLTYFQNEAQLEKSRLLSDRFSAERPKGSFSTLEIQRTEQGDSAMYLCASSPRQSSTDTQYFGPGTRLTVL.

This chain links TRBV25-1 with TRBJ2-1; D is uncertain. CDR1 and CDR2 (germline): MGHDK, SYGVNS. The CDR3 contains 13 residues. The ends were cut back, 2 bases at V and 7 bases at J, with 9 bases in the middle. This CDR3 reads CASSEVTRNEQFF. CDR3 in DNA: TGTGCCAGCAGTGAAGTCACGCGGAATGAGCAGTTCTTC. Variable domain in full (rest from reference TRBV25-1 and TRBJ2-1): EADIYQTPRYLVIGTGKKITLECSQTMGHDKMYWYQQDPGMELHLIHYSYGVNSTEKGDLSSESTVSRIRTEHFPLTLESARPSHTSQYLCASSEVTRNEQFFGPGTRLTVL.

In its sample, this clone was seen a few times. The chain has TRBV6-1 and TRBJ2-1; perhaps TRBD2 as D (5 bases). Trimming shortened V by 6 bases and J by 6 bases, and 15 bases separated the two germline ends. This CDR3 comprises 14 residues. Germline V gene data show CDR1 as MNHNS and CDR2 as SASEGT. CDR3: CASSGPSGGNEQFF. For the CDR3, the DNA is TGTGCCAGCAGCGGACCGAGCGGAGGCAATGAGCAGTTCTTC.

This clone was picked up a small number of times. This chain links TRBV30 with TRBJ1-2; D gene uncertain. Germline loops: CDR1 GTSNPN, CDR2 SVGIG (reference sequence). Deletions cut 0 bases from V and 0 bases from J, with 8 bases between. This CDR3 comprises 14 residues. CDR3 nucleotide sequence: TGTGCCTGGAGTGTCGGGAGGGCTAACTATGGCTACACCTTC. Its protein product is CAWSVGRANYGYTF.

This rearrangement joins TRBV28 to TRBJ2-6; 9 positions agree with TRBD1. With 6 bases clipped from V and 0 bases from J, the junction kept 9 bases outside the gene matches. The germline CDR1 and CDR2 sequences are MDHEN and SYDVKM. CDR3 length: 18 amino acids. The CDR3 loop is CASSGQGMRGSGANVLTF. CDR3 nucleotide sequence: TGTGCCAGCAGCGGACAGGGGATGAGGGGCTCTGGGGCCAACGTCCTGACTTTC.

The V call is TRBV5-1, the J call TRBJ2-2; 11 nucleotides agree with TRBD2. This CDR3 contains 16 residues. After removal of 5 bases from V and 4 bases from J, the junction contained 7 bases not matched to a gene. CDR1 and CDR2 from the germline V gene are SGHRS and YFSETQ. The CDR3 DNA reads TGCGCCAGCAGTCAAGGACTAGCGGGCCGCACCGGGGAGCTGTTTTTT. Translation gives CASSQGLAGRTGELFF.

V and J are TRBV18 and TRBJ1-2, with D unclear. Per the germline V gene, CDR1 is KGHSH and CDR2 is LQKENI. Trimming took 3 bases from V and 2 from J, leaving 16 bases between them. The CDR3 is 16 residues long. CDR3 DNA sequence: TGTGCCAGCTCACCCCTGACAACGATACCAAACTATGGCTACACCTTC. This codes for CASSPLTTIPNYGYTF. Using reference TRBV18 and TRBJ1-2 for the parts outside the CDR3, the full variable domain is NAGVMQNPRHLVRRRGQEARLRCSPMKGHSHVYWYRQLPEEGLKFMVYLQKENIIDESGMPKERFSAEFPKEGPSILRIQQVVRGDSAAYFCASSPLTTIPNYGYTFGSGTRLTVV.

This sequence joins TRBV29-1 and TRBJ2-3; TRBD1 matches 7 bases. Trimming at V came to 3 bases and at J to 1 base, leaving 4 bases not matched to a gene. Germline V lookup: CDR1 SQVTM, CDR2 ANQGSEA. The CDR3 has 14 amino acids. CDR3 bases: TGCAGCGTTGATAAAGGGGGCGGCACAGATACGCAGTATTTT. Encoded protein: CSVDKGGGTDTQYF.

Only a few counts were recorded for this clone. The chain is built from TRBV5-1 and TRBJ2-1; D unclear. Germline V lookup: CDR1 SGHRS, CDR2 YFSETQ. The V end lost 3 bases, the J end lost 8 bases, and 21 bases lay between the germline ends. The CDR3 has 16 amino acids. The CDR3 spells CASSSQTRFPLDEQFF. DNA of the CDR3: TGCGCCAGCAGCTCCCAGACTCGCTTTCCACTCGATGAGCAGTTCTTC.

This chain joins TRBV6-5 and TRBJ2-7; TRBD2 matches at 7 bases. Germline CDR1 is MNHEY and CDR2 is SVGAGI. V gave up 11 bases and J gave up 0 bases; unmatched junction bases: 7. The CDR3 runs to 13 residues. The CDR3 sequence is CAGGGGSSYEQYF. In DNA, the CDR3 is TGTGCCGGAGGAGGCGGGAGCTCCTACGAGCAGTACTTC.

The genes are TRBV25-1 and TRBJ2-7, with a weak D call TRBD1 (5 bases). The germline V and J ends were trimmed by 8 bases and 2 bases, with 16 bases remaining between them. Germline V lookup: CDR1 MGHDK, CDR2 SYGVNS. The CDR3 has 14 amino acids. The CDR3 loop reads CASGKTEPPYEQYF. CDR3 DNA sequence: TGTGCCAGCGGAAAGACAGAGCCCCCCTACGAGCAGTACTTC.

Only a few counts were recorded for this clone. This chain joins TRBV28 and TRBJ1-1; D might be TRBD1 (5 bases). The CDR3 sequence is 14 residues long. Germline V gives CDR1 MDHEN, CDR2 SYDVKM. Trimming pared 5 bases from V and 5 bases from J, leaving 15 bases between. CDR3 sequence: CASSPWGGYTEAFF. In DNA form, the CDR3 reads TGTGCCAGCAGTCCGTGGGGGGGTTATACTGAAGCTTTCTTT.